The 14 T cell receptor beta chains in this list originate from one sample, sequenced in a study of vaccination and CD4 T cells after COVID-19. As for treatment: approximately nine-day PBMC culture with coronavirus spike peptide pools or control peptides (ViraFEST assay). The study sequenced cultured CD4+ T cell DNA using the Oncomine TCR Beta short-read assay. TCRdb re-called the PCR reads with MiXCR, one entry per CDR3 protein. This repertoire shows some 11,000 distinct CDR3 sequences, under 35% found once; its top ten account for around an eighth. Their specific antigens are unknown. The specimen was CD4+ T cells from blood, cultured in vitro, collected after SARS-CoV-2 vaccination. These receptors were obtained from a human donor who had recovered from COVID-19.

The chain is built from TRBV4-3 and TRBJ1-2; 10 bases match TRBD1. Germline V gives CDR1 LGHNA, CDR2 YSLEER. The length of the CDR3 is 15 residues. The V gene end was trimmed by 1 base and the J gene end by 7 bases; junction bases not matched to a gene: 6. The CDR3 loop reads CASSQAGTGVAGYTF. The CDR3 DNA sequence: TGCGCCAGCAGCCAAGCCGGGACAGGGGTTGCTGGCTACACCTTC.

V and J are TRBV20-1 and TRBJ1-2, with D possibly being TRBD1 (5 bases). CDR3 length: 13 residues. Between the trimmed V and J ends, which lost 1 base and 9 bases, there was a span of 15 bases. The germline V gene has CDR1 DFQATT and CDR2 SNEGSKA (reference sequence). The CDR3 loop is CSARAEGKGSYTF. The CDR3 nucleotides are TGCAGTGCTAGAGCGGAGGGCAAGGGGAGCTACACCTTC.

This clonotype has more than one count but fewer than ten. The chain links TRBV12-3 or TRBV12-4 to TRBJ2-1, with TRBD2 identical over 8 bases. The CDR3 has 15 amino acids. J lost 1 base, V lost 6 bases, and 5 bases had no gene match. The CDR3, as DNA: TGTGCCAGCAGAGTTAGCGGGATATCCTACAATGAGCAGTTCTTC. Translating gives CASRVSGISYNEQFF.

The CDR3: CASSKQGLNYGYTF. The CDR3 region has the DNA TGTGCCAGTAGTAAACAGGGATTGAACTATGGCTACACCTTC. The chain recombines TRBV19 with TRBJ1-2, with D possibly being TRBD1 (6 bases). V was clipped by 4 bases and J by 2 bases, with 11 bases between them. The CDR3 runs to 14 residues. Germline V gene data show CDR1 as LNHDA and CDR2 as SQIVND (reference sequence).

The chain links TRBV20-1 to TRBJ2-6; D ambiguous. Germline CDR1 DFQATT, CDR2 SNEGSKA (reference sequence). This CDR3 is 12 amino acids long. With 4 bases removed from V and 4 bases from J, the gap between germline ends came to 5 bases. The CDR3 region has the DNA TGCAGTGCTATGCGGGGGGCCAACGTCCTGACTTTC. Protein: CSAMRGANVLTF.

This clonotype was observed a single time. The V gene is TRBV7-2, the J gene TRBJ1-1; TRBD1 might be the D (6 bases). The CDR3 spans 18 residues. The germline V gene has CDR1 SGHTA and CDR2 FQGNSA. V dropped 2 bases and J dropped 3 bases, with 22 bases sitting between them. The CDR3 DNA sequence: TGTGCCAGCAGCTTACGGAGGGGGTCCCTAGGAGGGTACACTGAAGCTTTCTTT. Protein: CASSLRRGSLGGYTEAFF.

This rearrangement joins TRBV20-1 to TRBJ2-4; tentative D call: TRBD2 (6 bases). CDR1 DFQATT and CDR2 SNEGSKA come from the germline V gene (reference sequence). The germline V and J ends were trimmed by 7 bases and 0 bases, with 7 bases remaining between them. The CDR3 consists of 12 residues. CDR3 loop: CSGGLAKNIQYF. CDR3 DNA sequence: TGCAGTGGGGGACTAGCCAAAAACATTCAGTACTTC.

The rearrangement links TRBV20-1 to TRBJ1-4; no clear D gene. CDR1 and CDR2 from the germline V gene are DFQATT and SNEGSKA (reference sequence). V was shortened by 3 bases and J by 3 bases, with 8 bases between the two germline ends. The CDR3 is made up of 13 amino acids. This CDR3 is CSASRSANEKLFF. In DNA, the CDR3 is TGCAGTGCTAGTCGATCAGCTAATGAAAAACTGTTTTTT.

This clonotype has a handful of counts. The rearrangement uses TRBV10-3 and TRBJ1-1, with D unclear. V lost 4 bases and J 11 bases, leaving 14 bases between the germline ends. The germline gives CDR1 ENHRY, CDR2 SYGVKD. The CDR3 is 12 residues long. CDR3 in DNA: TGTGCCATCAGTGCCCTGACGGAGGAGGCTTTCTTT. It yields the protein CAISALTEEAFF.

This clonotype was counted between two and nine times. The V gene is TRBV7-2, the J gene TRBJ1-6, with a tentative D call TRBD1 (5 bases). Germline CDR1 and CDR2: SGHTA and FQGNSA. The CDR3 is made up of 14 amino acids. Trimming took 4 bases from V and 6 from J, leaving 10 bases between them. The CDR3 loop is CASSSLGANSPLHF. The CDR3 coding sequence is TGTGCCAGCAGCTCTCTTGGGGCTAATTCACCCCTCCACTTT. The variable domain in full, with the rest retrieved from reference TRBV7-2 and TRBJ1-6, is GAGVSQSPSNKVTEKGKDVELRCDPISGHTALYWYRQSLGQGLEFLIYFQGNSAPDKSGLPSDRFSAERTGGSVSTLTIQRTQQEDSAVYLCASSSLGANSPLHFGNGTRLTVT.

This clonotype has a handful of counts. The chain joins TRBV7-2 to TRBJ1-1, with D maybe TRBD1 (6 bases). The germline gives CDR1 SGHTA, CDR2 FQGNSA. The V end lost 5 bases, the J end lost 1 base, and 8 bases lay between the germline ends. The CDR3 loop spans 13 amino acids. CDR3 loop: CASSKGQNTEAFF. CDR3 nucleotide sequence: TGTGCCAGCAGCAAGGGACAGAACACTGAAGCTTTCTTT. The full variable domain, in which reference TRBV7-2 and TRBJ1-1 provide the parts outside the CDR3, is GAGVSQSPSNKVTEKGKDVELRCDPISGHTALYWYRQSLGQGLEFLIYFQGNSAPDKSGLPSDRFSAERTGGSVSTLTIQRTQQEDSAVYLCASSKGQNTEAFFGQGTRLTVV.

This clonotype has a single count. The V and J genes are TRBV10-3 and TRBJ2-7, with D perhaps assigned TRBD1 or TRBD2 (7 bases each). Germline CDR1 is ENHRY and CDR2 is SYGVKD. The CDR3 is 13 residues long. Trimming removed 10 bases at V and 6 bases at J, with 19 bases between. The CDR3 DNA follows: TGTGCCACCCAGGGGGGGAAAGGGGCCGAGCAGTACTTC. As protein: CATQGGKGAEQYF.

This clonotype is categorized as medium-sized (0.01 to 0.1%). The chain employs TRBV19 and TRBJ2-5; 12 bases are shared with TRBD1. The J segment lost 5 bases and the V segment lost 4 bases, leaving 8 bases of the junction unmatched. Germline assignment: CDR1 LNHDA and CDR2 SQIVND (reference sequence). The CDR3 is made up of 16 amino acids. In DNA, the CDR3 is TGTGCCAGTAGTACCCGGGACAGGGGGCCCGGGGAGACCCAGTACTTC. Translation: CASSTRDRGPGETQYF. Combining the CDR3 with reference TRBV19 and TRBJ2-5 gives the whole variable domain DGGITQSPKYLFRKEGQNVTLSCEQNLNHDAMYWYRQDPGQGLRLIYYSQIVNDFQKGDIAEGYSVSREKKESFPLTVTSAQKNPTAFYLCASSTRDRGPGETQYFGPGTRLLVL.

In its sample, this clonotype was seen a few times. This chain connects TRBV20-1 to TRBJ1-2; D not certain. Germline CDR1 reads DFQATT; CDR2 reads SNEGSKA (reference sequence). The CDR3 totals 13 residues. V was clipped by 4 bases and J by 4 bases, with 13 bases between them. The DNA for the CDR3 is TGCAGTGCTATTACCTTAGGCCTCTATGGCTACACCTTC. This codes for CSAITLGLYGYTF.